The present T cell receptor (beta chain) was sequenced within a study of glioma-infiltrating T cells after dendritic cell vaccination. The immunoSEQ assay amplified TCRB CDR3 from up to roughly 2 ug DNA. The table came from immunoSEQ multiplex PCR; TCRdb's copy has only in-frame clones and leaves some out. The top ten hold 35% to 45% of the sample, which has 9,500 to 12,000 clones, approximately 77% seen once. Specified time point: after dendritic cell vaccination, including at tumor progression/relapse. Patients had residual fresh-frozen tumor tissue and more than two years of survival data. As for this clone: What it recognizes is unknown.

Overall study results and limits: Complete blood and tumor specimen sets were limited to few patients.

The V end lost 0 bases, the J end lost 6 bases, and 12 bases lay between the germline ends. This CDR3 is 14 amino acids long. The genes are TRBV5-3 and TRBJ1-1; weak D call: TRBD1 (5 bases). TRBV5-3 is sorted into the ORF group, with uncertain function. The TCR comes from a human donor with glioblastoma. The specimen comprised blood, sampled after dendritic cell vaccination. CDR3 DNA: TGTGCCAGAAGCTTGGAGGCTGGGGCGTCTGAAGCTTTCTTT. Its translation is CARSLEAGASEAFF.